This TCR beta chain was documented in a study of vaccination effects on CD4 cells after COVID-19. At the level of the study: Samples that were drawn after vaccination came a median of 72 days after the second dose. Study conclusions and caveats: Long after vaccination, the clones induced by infection and by vaccine shrank markedly in size.

In regard to this clone: What it binds is unknown.

The protocol was immunoSEQ multiplex PCR, while the TCRdb copy is restricted to in-frame clones and leaves out a portion. The profile covers about 16,000 clones, with under 70% appearing a single time and roughly 9.3% taken by the ten largest. CD4+ T cells specific for antigen were expanded with viral peptide pools by the ViraFEST assay before sequencing. Cells that had been cultured for approximately ten days were the source of isolated CD4+ T cells. Participants received two doses of either the BNT162b2 or mRNA-1273 vaccine. Cultures had half their medium replaced with IL-2 medium on days 3 and 7. The germline gives CDR1 SGHTA, CDR2 FQGNSA. The ends were cut back, 4 bases at V and 3 bases at J, with 10 bases in the middle. The CDR3 spans 13 residues.

The receptor was isolated from a human donor who received a COVID-19 vaccine. The V gene is TRBV7-2, the J gene TRBJ2-7; D perhaps matches TRBD1 (6 bases). Sequences were derived from CD4+ T cells from PBMCs cultured with SARS-CoV-2 spike peptides, sampled after COVID-19 vaccination. CDR3 region: CASSSGQSYEQYF. CDR3 nucleotide sequence: TGTGCCAGCAGCTCCGGACAGAGCTACGAGCAGTACTTC.